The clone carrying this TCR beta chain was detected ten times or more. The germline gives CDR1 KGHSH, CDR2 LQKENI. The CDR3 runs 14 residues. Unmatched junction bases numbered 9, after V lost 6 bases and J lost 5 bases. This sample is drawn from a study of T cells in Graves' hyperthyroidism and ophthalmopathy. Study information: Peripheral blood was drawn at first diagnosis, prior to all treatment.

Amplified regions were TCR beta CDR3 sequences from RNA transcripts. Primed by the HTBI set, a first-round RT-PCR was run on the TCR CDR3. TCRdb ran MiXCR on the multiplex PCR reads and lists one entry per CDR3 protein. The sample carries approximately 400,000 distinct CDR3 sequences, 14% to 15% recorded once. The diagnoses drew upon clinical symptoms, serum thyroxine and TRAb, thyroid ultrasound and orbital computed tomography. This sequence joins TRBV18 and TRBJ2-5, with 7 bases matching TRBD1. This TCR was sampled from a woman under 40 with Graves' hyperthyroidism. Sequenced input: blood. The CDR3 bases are TGTGCCAGCTCTCCCTTGACAGGGAGCGAGACCCAGTACTTC. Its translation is CASSPLTGSETQYF.